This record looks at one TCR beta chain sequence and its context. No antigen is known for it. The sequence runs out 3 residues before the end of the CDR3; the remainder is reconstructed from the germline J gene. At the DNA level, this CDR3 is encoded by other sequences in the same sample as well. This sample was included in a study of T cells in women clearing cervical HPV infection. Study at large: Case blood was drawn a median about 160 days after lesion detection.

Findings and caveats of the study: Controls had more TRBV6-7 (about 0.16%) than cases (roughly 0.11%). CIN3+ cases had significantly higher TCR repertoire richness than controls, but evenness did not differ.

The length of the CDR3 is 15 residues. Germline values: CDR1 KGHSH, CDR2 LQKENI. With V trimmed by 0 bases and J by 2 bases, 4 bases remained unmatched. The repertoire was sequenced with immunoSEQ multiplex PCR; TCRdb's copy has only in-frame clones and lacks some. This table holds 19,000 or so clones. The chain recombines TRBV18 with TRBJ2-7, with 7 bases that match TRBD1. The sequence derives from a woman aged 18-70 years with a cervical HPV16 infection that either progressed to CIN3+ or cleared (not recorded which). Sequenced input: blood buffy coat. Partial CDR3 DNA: TGTGCCAGCTCACCACCGACGGGGACAGCCTACGAG. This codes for CASSPPTGTAYE. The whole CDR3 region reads CASSPPTGTAYEQYF.